These 23 T cell receptor beta chains were all obtained from the same sample, sequenced in a study of CD8 T cells in ankylosing spondylitis. Study-wide results and caveats: Apparently characteristic of ankylosing spondylitis blood was a TCR beta motif (about 8 highly homologous variants).

Their antigens are not known. MiXCR, run by TCRdb on the 5' RACE reads, gives a single entry per CDR3 protein. The sample consists of fewer than 500,000 distinct CDR3 sequences, 25% to 30% of them appearing once. The specimen was blood, either unsorted or a sorted T cell fraction (not recorded which). The receptor source for this set is a male donor with ankylosing spondylitis.

In this sample, this clonotype turned up a few times. The chain joins TRBV29-1 to TRBJ2-3, with 9 bases matching TRBD2. The CDR3 is 15 residues long. Germline values: CDR1 SQVTM, CDR2 ANQGSEA. V trimming: 0 bases; J trimming: 7 bases; junction bases outside the gene matches: 8. In nucleotides, the CDR3 is TGCAGCGTTGAAGATGGGCGGGAGGGGAGGTATACGCAGTATTTT. Translation gives CSVEDGREGRYTQYF.

This chain joins TRBV29-1 and TRBJ1-1; D gene uncertain. The ends were cut back, 6 bases at V and 1 base at J, with 12 bases in the middle. CDR3 size: 13 residues. Germline V lookup: CDR1 SQVTM, CDR2 ANQGSEA. CDR3 DNA sequence: TGCAGCGTCACCGACGGGCAGAACACTGAAGCTTTCTTT. Amino acids: CSVTDGQNTEAFF.

In its sample, this clonotype was seen a few times. The genes are TRBV7-2 and TRBJ1-1, with a tentative D call TRBD1 (6 bases). V lost 5 bases and J 2 bases, leaving 12 bases between the germline ends. CDR3 length equals 14 residues. The germline gives CDR1 SGHTA, CDR2 FQGNSA. As DNA, the CDR3 is TGTGCCAGCAGCGGGACACGGCCTAACACTGAAGCTTTCTTT. Protein: CASSGTRPNTEAFF.

CDR3: CSARVTRSSYEQYF. The CDR3 nucleotides read TGCAGTGCTAGAGTCACCCGGAGCTCCTACGAGCAGTACTTC. This chain links TRBV20-1 with TRBJ2-7, with D hard to call. Trimming pared 1 base from V and 0 bases from J, leaving 10 bases between. This CDR3 has 14 amino acids. In germline, CDR1 is DFQATT, CDR2 SNEGSKA (reference sequence).

The chain recombines TRBV20-1 with TRBJ1-2, with TRBD1 as a possible D gene (5 bases). Trimming pared 4 bases from V and 1 base from J, leaving 19 bases between. The CDR3 has 16 amino acids. Germline V gene sequence: CDR1 DFQATT, CDR2 SNEGSKA (reference sequence). For the CDR3, the DNA is TGCAGTGCTACAAGCCGGGGCCAGCAGATTAACTATGGCTACACCTTC. This sequence encodes CSATSRGQQINYGYTF.

This clonotype was detected only a few times. The CDR3 DNA follows: TGTGCCAGCAGTTTAATGTATTGGCTGGAGCAGTTCTTC. As protein: CASSLMYWLEQFF. V and J are TRBV12-3 or TRBV12-4 and TRBJ2-1; D ambiguous. V lost 2 bases and J lost 10, with 12 bases in between. The CDR3 loop spans 13 amino acids.

The chain couples TRBV5-1 to TRBJ2-1; the D is unclear. V was cut by 4 bases and J by 8 bases, with 19 bases left in between. The CDR3 consists of 15 residues. Germline CDR1 SGHRS, CDR2 YFSETQ. The CDR3 loop reads CASSLGSTPGDEQFF. CDR3 nucleotides: TGCGCCAGCAGCCTCGGGTCAACCCCCGGCGATGAGCAGTTCTTC.

This clonotype appeared a single time. The rearrangement joins TRBV11-2 to TRBJ2-1, with 13 bases fitting TRBD2. CDR1 is SGHAT and CDR2 is FQNNGV in the germline V gene. This CDR3 contains 18 residues. The J segment lost 0 bases and the V segment lost 1 base, leaving 3 bases of the junction unmatched. The CDR3 DNA follows: TGTGCCAGCAGCTTAGGGACTAGCGGGAGAGCCTCCTACAATGAGCAGTTCTTC. Protein product: CASSLGTSGRASYNEQFF.

J is TRBJ1-1 and V is TRBV6-1; D gene ambiguous. CDR1 is MNHNS and CDR2 is SASEGT in the germline V gene. This CDR3 spans 14 amino acids. V lost 7 bases and J 1 base, leaving 13 bases between the germline ends. CDR3 coding DNA: TGTGCCAGCACCCTGGACCGAGCGAACACTGAAGCTTTCTTT. Protein product: CASTLDRANTEAFF.

The J gene is TRBJ2-1, the V gene TRBV12-3 or TRBV12-4; D unresolved. This CDR3 spans 13 amino acids. V lost 6 bases to trimming and J lost 1 base, with 7 bases between them. Written as DNA, the CDR3 is TGTGCCAGCAGGTCTCCGTCCTACAATGAGCAGTTCTTC. Protein product: CASRSPSYNEQFF.

This clonotype came up a few times. The chain couples TRBV18 to TRBJ2-2; no firm D call. The CDR3 loop spans 14 amino acids. V shed 5 bases and J shed 1 base, with 8 bases lying between them. Germline V CDR1 and CDR2: KGHSH, LQKENI. This CDR3 reads CASSSTKNTGELFF. For the CDR3, the DNA is TGTGCCAGCTCATCGACCAAGAACACCGGGGAGCTGTTTTTT.

V and J are TRBV7-2 and TRBJ2-1, with D unresolved. The V end lost 0 bases, the J end lost 6 bases, and 15 bases lay between the germline ends. Per the germline V gene, CDR1 is SGHTA and CDR2 is FQGNSA. The CDR3 sequence is 16 residues long. CDR3 amino acids: CASSLASRGPFNEQFF. In nucleotides, the CDR3 is TGTGCCAGCAGCTTAGCGTCAAGAGGACCCTTCAATGAGCAGTTCTTC.

The chain is built from TRBV2 and TRBJ1-2; unclear D gene. This CDR3 is built from 11 residues. V lost 8 bases to trimming and J lost 2 bases, with 6 bases between them. The germline V gene has CDR1 SNHLY and CDR2 FYNNEI. CDR3 sequence (DNA): TGTGCCAGCGCCTCGAACTATGGCTACACCTTC. It specifies CASASNYGYTF.

In its sample, this clonotype was seen once. This chain connects TRBV20-1 to TRBJ2-7; D is possibly TRBD1 or TRBD2 (5 bases each). The CDR3 loop spans 12 amino acids. Germline CDR1 and CDR2: DFQATT and SNEGSKA (reference sequence). The CDR3 is CSLTGRPGEQYV. The CDR3 DNA reads as TGCTCACTCACGGGGCGCCCCGGCGAGCAGTACGTC.

This sequence joins TRBV4-1 and TRBJ2-1, with unresolved D. The CDR3 extends over 15 amino acids. The germline gives CDR1 MGHRA, CDR2 YSYEKL. V dropped 0 bases and J dropped 5 bases, with 11 bases sitting between them. In nucleotides, the CDR3 is TGCGCCAGCAGCCAAGAACGGACCGAACACAATGAGCAGTTCTTC. Translation gives CASSQERTEHNEQFF.

This clonotype was seen repeatedly, ten times or more. The J gene is TRBJ1-5, the V gene TRBV5-1; D ambiguous. V shed 4 bases and J shed 5 bases, with 10 bases lying between them. Germline CDR1 and CDR2: SGHRS and YFSETQ. The CDR3 sequence is 13 residues long. CDR3 nucleotides: TGCGCCAGCAGCCCCCTTGCCGATCAGCCCCAGCATTTT. This codes for CASSPLADQPQHF.

The chain has TRBV18 and TRBJ2-1; 14 positions match TRBD2. The length of the CDR3 is 17 residues. V lost 8 bases to trimming and J lost 0 bases; unmatched junction nucleotides: 6. Germline V gene lookup returns CDR1 KGHSH and CDR2 LQKENI. The CDR3 here is CASPGTSGSRSYNEQFF. CDR3 bases: TGTGCCAGCCCGGGGACTAGCGGGAGTCGCTCCTACAATGAGCAGTTCTTC.

A word on this clonotype: At one of its ends the junction is not consistent with the germline gene, which may arise from a read error. CDR3 region: CASRLSPLTGSEKLFF. The CDR3, as DNA: TGCGCCAGCCGCTTGTCTCCGCTGACAGGGAGTGAAAAACTGTTTTTT. The chain uses TRBV5-1 and TRBJ1-4; TRBD1 agrees at 7 bases. Per the germline V gene, CDR1 is SGHRS and CDR2 is YFSETQ. CDR3 size: 16 residues.

This clonotype was counted between two and nine times. This rearrangement joins TRBV20-1 to TRBJ2-7; no clear D gene. In germline, CDR1 is DFQATT, CDR2 SNEGSKA (reference sequence). The CDR3 covers 14 residues. V was clipped by 7 bases and J by 0 bases, with 16 bases between them. The CDR3 sequence: CSVPDARYSYEQYF. The CDR3 DNA sequence: TGCAGTGTTCCAGACGCGAGATACTCCTACGAGCAGTACTTC.

This clonotype was detected a few times. The chain couples TRBV7-9 to TRBJ2-3; a weak D match, TRBD1 (8 bases). CDR3 length: 13 residues. The germline V gene encodes CDR1 SEHNR and CDR2 FQNEAQ (reference sequence). With 7 bases removed from V and 6 bases from J, the gap between germline ends came to 14 bases. In DNA, the CDR3 is TGTGCCAGCAACGACAGGGGAGGGGATACGCAGTATTTT. Translated: CASNDRGGDTQYF.

This rearrangement joins TRBV5-1 to TRBJ2-1, with 8 bases that match TRBD2. The CDR3 covers 15 residues. Germline CDR1 and CDR2: SGHRS and YFSETQ. V lost 1 base and J lost 8; bases outside the gene matches: 8. The CDR3 loop is CASSLLVAGRDEQFF. CDR3 nucleotide sequence: TGCGCCAGCAGCTTGTTGGTAGCGGGAAGGGATGAGCAGTTCTTC.

The chain links TRBV5-5 to TRBJ2-6; TRBD1 or TRBD2 may be the D gene (5 bases each). V dropped 4 bases and J dropped 4 bases, with 18 bases sitting between them. In germline, CDR1 is SGHKS, CDR2 YYEKEE (reference sequence). The CDR3 has 17 amino acids. As DNA, the CDR3 is TGTGCCAGCAGCGGAACGGCAGGGACGTCCGGGGCCAACGTCCTGACTTTC. Translating it yields CASSGTAGTSGANVLTF.

This clonotype was seen a handful of times. The chain employs TRBV12-3 or TRBV12-4 and TRBJ1-6, with TRBD1 matching 7 bases. This CDR3 is 14 amino acids long. V was pared by 6 bases and J by 5 bases, with 4 bases of the junction left unmatched. The CDR3 DNA reads TGTGCCAGCAGCACCGGGACAGATAATTCACCCCTCCACTTT. This gives the protein CASSTGTDNSPLHF.